Below, one T cell receptor (beta chain) is given with its context. No antigen is known for it. One end of the junction does not line up with germline, which may come from a read error. The source of the sample is a study of T cell repertoires in cytomegalovirus infection. TCRdb re-called the reads with MiXCR, one entry per CDR3 protein. This repertoire shows about a million distinct CDR3 sequences, 31% found once; its top ten account for roughly 13%. Findings of the study overall: Dominating the ex vivo response were TCR beta clonotypes that were CMV-specific and HLA-C-restricted.

CDR1 and CDR2 from the germline V gene are SGDLS and YYNGEE. The length of the CDR3 is 13 residues. This sequence was found in a human donor in good health (CMV status not recorded). Some clones in this sample may be carry-over from other donors' samples. The genes are TRBV9 and TRBJ2-5, with D perhaps assigned TRBD1 or TRBD2 (6 bases each). The source material was cultured CD8+ T cells from PBMCs, sampled from culture after CMV antigen stimulation. CDR3 residues: CVSSVGGGETQYF. As DNA, the CDR3 is TGTGTCAGCAGCGTAGGAGGGGGAGAGACCCAGTACTTC.